This record covers a single T cell receptor beta chain. Its antigen is as yet unknown. Study results and limitations: In terms of TCR gene usage, tumor memory CD4+ T cells clustered together with blood and lymph node memory CD4+ cells, as well as with lymph node naive CD4+ cells. Greatest tumor Treg TCR overlap was with tumor naive CD4+ cells.

The memory fraction was CD4+CD45RO+CD25- cells. This CDR3 is 15 amino acids long. After constant-region reverse-primer amplification, full-length variable regions underwent semi-nested PCR with Nested Universal Primer A. In TCRdb, the 5' RACE reads were re-called with MiXCR into one record per CDR3 protein. The sample lists about 64,000 distinct CDR3 sequences; approximately 22% were seen once. The chain employs TRBV21-1 and TRBJ1-3; the listed D gene, TRBD1, was not tested against the DNA. TRBV21-1 is flagged as a pseudogene. This receptor was identified in a female donor with breast cancer. The sequencing sample was made of memory CD4+ T cells sorted from a lymph node. Subset in this sample: memory CD4+ T cells, CD4+CD45RO+CD25-. CDR3 residues: CASTVSRQVGNTIYF. The CDR3, as DNA: TGTGCCAGCACCGTCTCCCGACAGGTTGGAAACACCATATATTTT.